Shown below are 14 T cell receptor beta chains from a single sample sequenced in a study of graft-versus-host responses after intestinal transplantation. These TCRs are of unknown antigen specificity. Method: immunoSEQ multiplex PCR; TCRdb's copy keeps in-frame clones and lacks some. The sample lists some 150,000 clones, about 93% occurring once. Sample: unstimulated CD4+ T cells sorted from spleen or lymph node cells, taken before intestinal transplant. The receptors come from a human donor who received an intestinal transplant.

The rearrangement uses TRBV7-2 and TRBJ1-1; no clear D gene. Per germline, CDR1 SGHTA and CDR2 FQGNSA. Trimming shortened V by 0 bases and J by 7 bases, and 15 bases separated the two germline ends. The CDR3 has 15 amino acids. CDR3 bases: TGTGCCAGCAGCTTAGCGCGTTTATTTGGCTTTGAAGCTTTCTTT. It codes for CASSLARLFGFEAFF.

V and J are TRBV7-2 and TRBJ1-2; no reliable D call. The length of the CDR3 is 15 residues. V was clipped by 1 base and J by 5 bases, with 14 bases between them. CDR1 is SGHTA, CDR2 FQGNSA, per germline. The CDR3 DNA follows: TGTGCCAGCAGCTTAGTGGGCGGGGTATCTTATGGCTACACCTTC. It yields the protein CASSLVGGVSYGYTF.

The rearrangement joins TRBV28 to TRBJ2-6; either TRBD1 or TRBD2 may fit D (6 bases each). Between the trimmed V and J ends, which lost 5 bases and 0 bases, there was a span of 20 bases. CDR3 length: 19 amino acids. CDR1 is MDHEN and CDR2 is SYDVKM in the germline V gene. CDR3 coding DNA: TGTGCCAGCAGTGGACTAAATTGGACAGATACCTCTGGGGCCAACGTCCTGACTTTC. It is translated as CASSGLNWTDTSGANVLTF.

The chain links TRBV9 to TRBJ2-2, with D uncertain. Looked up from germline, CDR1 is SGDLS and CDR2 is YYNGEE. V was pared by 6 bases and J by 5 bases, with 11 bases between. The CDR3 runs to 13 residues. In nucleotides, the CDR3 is TGTGCCAGCACCGGGTCCGTAACCGGGGAGCTGTTTTTT. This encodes CASTGSVTGELFF.

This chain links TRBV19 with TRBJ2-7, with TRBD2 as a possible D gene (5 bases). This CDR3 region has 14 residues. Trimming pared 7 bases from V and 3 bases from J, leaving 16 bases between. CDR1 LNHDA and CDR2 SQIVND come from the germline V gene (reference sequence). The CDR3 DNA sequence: TGTGCCAGTACAGAGGGTTTTGGGAGCTACGAGCAGTACTTC. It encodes CASTEGFGSYEQYF.

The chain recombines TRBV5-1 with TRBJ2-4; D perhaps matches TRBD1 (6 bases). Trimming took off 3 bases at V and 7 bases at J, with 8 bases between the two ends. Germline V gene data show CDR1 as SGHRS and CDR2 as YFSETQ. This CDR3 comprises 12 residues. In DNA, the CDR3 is TGCGCCAGCAGCTCCACAGGGAACATTCAGTACTTC. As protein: CASSSTGNIQYF.

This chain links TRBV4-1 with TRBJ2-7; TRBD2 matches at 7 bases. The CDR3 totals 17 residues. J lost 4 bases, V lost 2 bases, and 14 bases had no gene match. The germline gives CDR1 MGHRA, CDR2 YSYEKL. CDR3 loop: CASSQTPKSGKAYEQYF. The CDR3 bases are TGCGCCAGCAGCCAAACACCAAAGAGCGGGAAGGCATACGAGCAGTACTTC.

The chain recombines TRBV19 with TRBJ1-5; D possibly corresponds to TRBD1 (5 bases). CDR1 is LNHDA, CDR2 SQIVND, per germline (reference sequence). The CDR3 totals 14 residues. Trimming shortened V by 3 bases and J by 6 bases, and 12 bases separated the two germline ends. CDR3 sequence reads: CASSISWGVQPQHF. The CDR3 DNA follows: TGTGCCAGTAGTATTAGCTGGGGCGTTCAGCCCCAGCATTTT.

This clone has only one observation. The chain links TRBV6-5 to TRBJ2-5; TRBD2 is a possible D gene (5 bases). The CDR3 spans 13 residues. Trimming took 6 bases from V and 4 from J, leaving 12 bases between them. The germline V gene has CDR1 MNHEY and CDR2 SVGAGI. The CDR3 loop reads CASSLATRETQYF. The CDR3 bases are TGTGCCAGCAGCCTAGCAACCCGAGAGACCCAGTACTTC.

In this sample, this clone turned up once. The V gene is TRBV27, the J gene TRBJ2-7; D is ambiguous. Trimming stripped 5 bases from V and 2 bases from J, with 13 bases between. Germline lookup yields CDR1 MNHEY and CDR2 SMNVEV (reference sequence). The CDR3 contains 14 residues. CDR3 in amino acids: CASSPSGSPYEQYF. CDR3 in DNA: TGTGCCAGCAGTCCCTCCGGCAGCCCCTACGAGCAGTACTTC.

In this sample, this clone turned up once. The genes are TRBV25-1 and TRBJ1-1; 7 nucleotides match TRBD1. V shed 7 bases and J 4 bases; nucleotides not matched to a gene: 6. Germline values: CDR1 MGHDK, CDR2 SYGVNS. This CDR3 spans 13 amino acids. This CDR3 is CASTNRGGTEAFF. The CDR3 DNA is TGTGCCAGCACCAACAGGGGCGGCACTGAAGCTTTCTTT.

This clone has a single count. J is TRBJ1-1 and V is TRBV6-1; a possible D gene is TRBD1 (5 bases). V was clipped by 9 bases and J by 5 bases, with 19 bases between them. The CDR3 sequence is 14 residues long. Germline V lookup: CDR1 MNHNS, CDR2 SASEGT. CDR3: CASRWDVWYTEAFF. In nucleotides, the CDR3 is TGTGCCAGTCGTTGGGACGTTTGGTATACTGAAGCTTTCTTT.

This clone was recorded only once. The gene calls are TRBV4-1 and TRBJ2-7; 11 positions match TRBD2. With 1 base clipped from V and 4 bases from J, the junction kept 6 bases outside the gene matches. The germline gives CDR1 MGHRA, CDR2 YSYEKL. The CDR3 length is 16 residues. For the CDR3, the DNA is TGCGCCAGCAGCCAAGTTTTGGCTAGCGGGGGGTACGAGCAGTACTTC. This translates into CASSQVLASGGYEQYF.

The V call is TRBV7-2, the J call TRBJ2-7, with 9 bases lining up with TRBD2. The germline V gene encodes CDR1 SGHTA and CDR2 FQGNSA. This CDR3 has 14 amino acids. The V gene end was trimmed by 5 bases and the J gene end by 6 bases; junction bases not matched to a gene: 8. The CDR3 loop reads CASSGVAGVLEQYF. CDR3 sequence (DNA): TGTGCCAGCAGCGGGGTAGCGGGAGTTCTCGAGCAGTACTTC.